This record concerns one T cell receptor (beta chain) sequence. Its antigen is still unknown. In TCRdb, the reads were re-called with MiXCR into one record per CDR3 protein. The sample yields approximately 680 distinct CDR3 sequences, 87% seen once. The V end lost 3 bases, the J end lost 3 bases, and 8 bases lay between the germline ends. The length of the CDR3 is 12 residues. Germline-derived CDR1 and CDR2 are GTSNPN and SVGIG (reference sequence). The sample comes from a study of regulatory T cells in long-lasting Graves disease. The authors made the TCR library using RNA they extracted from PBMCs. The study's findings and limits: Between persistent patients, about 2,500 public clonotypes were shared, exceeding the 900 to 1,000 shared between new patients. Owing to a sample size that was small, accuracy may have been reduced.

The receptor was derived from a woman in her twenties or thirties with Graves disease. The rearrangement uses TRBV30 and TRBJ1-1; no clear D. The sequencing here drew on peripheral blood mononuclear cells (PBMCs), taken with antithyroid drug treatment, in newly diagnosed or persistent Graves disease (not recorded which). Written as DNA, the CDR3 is TGTGCCTGGAGAGTCTTGGACACTGAAGCTTTCTTT. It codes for CAWRVLDTEAFF.